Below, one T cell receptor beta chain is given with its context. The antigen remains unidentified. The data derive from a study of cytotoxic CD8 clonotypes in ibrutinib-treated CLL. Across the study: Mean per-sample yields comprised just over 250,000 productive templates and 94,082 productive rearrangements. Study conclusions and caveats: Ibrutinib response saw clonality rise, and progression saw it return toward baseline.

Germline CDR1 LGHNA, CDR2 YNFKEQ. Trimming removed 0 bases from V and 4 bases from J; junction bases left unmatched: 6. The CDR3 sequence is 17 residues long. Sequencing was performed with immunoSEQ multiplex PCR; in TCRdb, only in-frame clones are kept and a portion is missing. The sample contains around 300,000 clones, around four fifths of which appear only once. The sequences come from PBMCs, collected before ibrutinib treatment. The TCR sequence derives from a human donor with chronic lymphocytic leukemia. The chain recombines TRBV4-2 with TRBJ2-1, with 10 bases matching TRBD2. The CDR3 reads CASSQDVAGGIYNEQFF. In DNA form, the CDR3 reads TGTGCCAGCAGCCAAGATGTAGCGGGAGGTATTTACAATGAGCAGTTCTTC.